The entry below gives a single T cell receptor beta chain sequence along with its context. Its target is not known. TCRdb re-called the reads with MiXCR, one entry per CDR3 protein. The data hold around 710,000 distinct CDR3 sequences, with about 28% observed a single time. Germline-derived CDR1 and CDR2 are MNHEY and SVGEGT. Trimming pared 5 bases from V and 2 bases from J, leaving 14 bases between. This CDR3 comprises 15 residues. The data derive from a study of T cell repertoires in cytomegalovirus infection. Background on the study: Matching HLA type and CMV infection were both indicated by public TCR beta signatures. Study-wide results and limits: Based on cumulative public TCR beta family frequency, carriers of CMV plus the relevant HLA were identified.

This clonotype was sampled from a human donor in good health (CMV status not recorded). Some clones in this sample may be carry-over from other donors' samples. The sequenced sample was cultured CD8+ T cells from PBMCs, obtained from culture after CMV antigen stimulation. The J gene is TRBJ2-3, the V gene TRBV6-2 or TRBV6-3; the D gene is possibly TRBD1 (7 bases). CDR3 bases: TGTGCCAGCAGTCCTTTCAGGGGGGACACAGATACGCAGTATTTT. Its protein product is CASSPFRGDTDTQYF.